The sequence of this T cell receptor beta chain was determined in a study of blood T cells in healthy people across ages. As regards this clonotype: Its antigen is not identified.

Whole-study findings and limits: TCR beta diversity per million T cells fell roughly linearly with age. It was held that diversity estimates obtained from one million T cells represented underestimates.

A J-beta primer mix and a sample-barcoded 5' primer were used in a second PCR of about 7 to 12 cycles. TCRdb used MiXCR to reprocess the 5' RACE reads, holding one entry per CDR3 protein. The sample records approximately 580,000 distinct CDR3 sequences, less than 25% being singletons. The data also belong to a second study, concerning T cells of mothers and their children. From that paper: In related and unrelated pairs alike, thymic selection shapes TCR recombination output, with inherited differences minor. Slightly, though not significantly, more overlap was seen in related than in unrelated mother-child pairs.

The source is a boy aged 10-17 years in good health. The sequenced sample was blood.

The CDR3 spells CASRGGGRPPYEQYF. In DNA, the CDR3 is TGTGCCAGCAGGGGCGGGGGGCGTCCTCCCTACGAGCAGTACTTC. This chain uses TRBV12-3 or TRBV12-4 with TRBJ2-7, with 8 bases lining up with TRBD2. The CDR3 contains 15 residues. Germline trimming cut 6 bases from V and 2 bases from J; bases unmatched to any gene: 9.